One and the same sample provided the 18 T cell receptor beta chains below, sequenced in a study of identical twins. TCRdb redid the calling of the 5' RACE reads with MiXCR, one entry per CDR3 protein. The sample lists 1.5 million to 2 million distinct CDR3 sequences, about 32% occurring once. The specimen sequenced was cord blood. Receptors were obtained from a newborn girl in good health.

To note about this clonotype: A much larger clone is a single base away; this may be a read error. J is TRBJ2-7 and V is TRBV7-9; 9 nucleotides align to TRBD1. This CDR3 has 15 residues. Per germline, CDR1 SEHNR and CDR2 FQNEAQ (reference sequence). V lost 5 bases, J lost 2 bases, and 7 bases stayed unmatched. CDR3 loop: CASSPRGQGPYEQYF. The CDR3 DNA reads TGTGCCAGCAGCCCAAGAGGACAGGGGCCCTACGAGCAGTACTTC. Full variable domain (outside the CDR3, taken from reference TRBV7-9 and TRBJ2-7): DTGVSQNPRHKITKRGQNVTFRCDPISEHNRLYWYRQTLGQGPEFLTYFQNEAQLEKSRLLSDRFSAERPKGSFSTLEIQRTEQGDSAMYLCASSPRGQGPYEQYFGPGTRLTVT.

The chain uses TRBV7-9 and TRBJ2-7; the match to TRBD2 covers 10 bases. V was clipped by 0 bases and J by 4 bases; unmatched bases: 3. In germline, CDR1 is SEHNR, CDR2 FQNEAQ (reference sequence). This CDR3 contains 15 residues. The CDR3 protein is CASSLAPGLAYEQYF. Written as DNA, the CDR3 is TGTGCCAGCAGCTTAGCGCCGGGACTAGCGTACGAGCAGTACTTC.

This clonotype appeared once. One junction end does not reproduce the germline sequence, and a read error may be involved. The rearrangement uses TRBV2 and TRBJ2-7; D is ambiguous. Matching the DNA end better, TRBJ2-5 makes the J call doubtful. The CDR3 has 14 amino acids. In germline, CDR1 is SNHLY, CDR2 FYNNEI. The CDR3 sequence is CASSDFRRQGTQYF. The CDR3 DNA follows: TGTGCCAGCAGTGATTTTAGGCGGCAAGGGACCCAGTACTTC.

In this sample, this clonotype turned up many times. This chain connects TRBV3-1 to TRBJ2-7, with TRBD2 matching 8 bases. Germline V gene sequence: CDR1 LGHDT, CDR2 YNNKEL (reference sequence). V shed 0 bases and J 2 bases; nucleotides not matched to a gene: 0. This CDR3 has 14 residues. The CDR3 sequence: CASSQDGRAYEQYF. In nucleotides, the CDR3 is TGTGCCAGCAGCCAAGACGGGAGGGCCTACGAGCAGTACTTC.

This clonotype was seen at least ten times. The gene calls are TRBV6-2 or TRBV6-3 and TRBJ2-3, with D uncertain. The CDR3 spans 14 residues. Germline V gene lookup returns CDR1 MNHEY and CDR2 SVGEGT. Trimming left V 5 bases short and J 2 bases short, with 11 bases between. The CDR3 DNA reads TGTGCCAGCAGTCCCCCGGTATACACAGATACGCAGTATTTT. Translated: CASSPPVYTDTQYF.

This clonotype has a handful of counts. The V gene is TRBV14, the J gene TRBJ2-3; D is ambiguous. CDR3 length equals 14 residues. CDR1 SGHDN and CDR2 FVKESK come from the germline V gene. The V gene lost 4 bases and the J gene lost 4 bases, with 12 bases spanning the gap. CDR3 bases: TGTGCCAGCAGCCGCACCATCTACCCAGATACGCAGTATTTT. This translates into CASSRTIYPDTQYF.

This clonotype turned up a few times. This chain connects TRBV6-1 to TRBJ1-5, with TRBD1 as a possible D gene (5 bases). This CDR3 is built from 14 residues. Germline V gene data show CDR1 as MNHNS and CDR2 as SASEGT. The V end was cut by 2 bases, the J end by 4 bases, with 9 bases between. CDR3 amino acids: CASSEHGGNQPQHF. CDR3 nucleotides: TGTGCCAGCAGTGAACATGGGGGGAATCAGCCCCAGCATTTT.

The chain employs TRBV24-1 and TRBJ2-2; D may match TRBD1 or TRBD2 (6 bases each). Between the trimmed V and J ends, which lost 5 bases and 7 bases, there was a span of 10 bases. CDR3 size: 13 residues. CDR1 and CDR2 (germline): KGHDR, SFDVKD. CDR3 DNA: TGTGCCACCAGTGTCAGGGGAGGCGGGGAGCTGTTTTTT. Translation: CATSVRGGGELFF.

The CDR3: CASKRARQGRYDEQFF. CDR3 DNA sequence: TGTGCCAGCAAAAGGGCCCGACAGGGGCGATACGATGAGCAGTTCTTC. This chain uses TRBV6-2 or TRBV6-3 with TRBJ2-1; TRBD1 matches at 8 bases. The CDR3 extends over 16 amino acids. The J segment lost 8 bases and the V segment lost 7 bases, leaving 16 bases of the junction unmatched. Germline CDR1 is MNHEY and CDR2 is SVGEGT.

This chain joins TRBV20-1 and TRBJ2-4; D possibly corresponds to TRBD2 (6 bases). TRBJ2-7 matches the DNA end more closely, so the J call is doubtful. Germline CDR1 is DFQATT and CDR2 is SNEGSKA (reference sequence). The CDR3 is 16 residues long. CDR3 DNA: TGCAGTGCTAGACGGGACTTCCCCCCGCGCCTTTGCGAGCAGTACTTC. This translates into CSARRDFPPRLCEQYF.

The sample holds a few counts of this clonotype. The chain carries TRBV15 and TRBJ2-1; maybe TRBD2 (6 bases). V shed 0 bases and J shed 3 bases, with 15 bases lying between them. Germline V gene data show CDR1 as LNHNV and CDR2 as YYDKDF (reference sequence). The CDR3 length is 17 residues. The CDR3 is CATSRDRTGVGYNEQFF. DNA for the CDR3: TGTGCCACCAGCAGAGATAGAACGGGAGTAGGCTACAATGAGCAGTTCTTC.

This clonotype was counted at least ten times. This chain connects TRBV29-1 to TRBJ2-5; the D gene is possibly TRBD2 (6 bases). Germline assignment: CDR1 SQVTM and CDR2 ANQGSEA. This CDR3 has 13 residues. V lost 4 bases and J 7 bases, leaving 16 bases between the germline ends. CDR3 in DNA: TGCAGCGTTGTACCCGGGACTGAAGGGACCCAGTACTTC. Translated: CSVVPGTEGTQYF.

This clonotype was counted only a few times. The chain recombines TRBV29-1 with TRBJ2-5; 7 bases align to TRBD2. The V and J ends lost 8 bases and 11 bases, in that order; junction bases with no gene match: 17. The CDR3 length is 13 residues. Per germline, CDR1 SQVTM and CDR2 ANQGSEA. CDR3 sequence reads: CSLRLAPYNEQYF. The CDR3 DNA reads TGCAGCCTACGACTAGCCCCCTACAATGAGCAGTACTTC.

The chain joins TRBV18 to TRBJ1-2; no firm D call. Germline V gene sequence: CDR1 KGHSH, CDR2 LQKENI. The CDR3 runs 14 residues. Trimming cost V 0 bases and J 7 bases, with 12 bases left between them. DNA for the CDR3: TGTGCCAGCTCACCACCGGGAAGGGTCCCTGGCTACACCTTC. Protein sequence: CASSPPGRVPGYTF.

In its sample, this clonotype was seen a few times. CDR3 sequence: CASSQDWAPQSSPLFF. For the CDR3, the DNA is TGTGCCAGCAGCCAAGATTGGGCACCTCAATCAAGCCCCCTGTTTTTT. This chain uses TRBV4-2 with TRBJ1-4; D is undetermined. Trimming removed 0 bases at V and 14 bases at J, with 22 bases between. Looked up from germline, CDR1 is LGHNA and CDR2 is YNFKEQ. CDR3 length: 16 residues.

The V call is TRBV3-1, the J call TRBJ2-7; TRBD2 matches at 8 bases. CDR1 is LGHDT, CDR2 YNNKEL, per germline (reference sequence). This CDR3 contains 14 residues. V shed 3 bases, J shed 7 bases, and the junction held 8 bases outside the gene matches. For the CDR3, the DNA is TGTGCCAGCAGCCACGGGGGGGCCGACAATGAGCAGTACTTC. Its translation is CASSHGGADNEQYF.

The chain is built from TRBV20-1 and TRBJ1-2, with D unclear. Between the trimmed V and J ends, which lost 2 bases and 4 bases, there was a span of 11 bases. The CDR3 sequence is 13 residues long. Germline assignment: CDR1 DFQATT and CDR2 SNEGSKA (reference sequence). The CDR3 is CSARRRLPYGYTF. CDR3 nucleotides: TGCAGTGCTAGACGCAGACTTCCCTATGGCTACACCTTC.

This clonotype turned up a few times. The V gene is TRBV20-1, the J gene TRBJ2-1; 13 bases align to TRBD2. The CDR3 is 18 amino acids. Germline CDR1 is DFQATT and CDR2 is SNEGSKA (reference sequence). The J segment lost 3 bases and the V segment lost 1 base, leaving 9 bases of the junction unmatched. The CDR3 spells CSARAGLAGEVRYNEQFF. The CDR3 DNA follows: TGCAGTGCTAGAGCAGGACTAGCGGGAGAAGTACGCTACAATGAGCAGTTCTTC.